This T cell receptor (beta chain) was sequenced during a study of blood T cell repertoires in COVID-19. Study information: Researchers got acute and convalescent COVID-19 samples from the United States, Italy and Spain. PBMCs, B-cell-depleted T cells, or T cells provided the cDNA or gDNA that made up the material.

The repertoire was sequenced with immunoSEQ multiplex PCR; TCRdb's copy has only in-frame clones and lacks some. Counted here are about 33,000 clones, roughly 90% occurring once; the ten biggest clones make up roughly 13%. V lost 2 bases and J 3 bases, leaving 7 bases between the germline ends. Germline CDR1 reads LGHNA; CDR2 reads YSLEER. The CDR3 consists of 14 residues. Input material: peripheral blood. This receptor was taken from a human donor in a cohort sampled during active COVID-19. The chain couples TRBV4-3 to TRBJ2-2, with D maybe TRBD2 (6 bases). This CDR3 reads CASSQPSDTGELFF. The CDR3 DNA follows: TGCGCCAGCAGCCAACCTAGCGACACCGGGGAGCTGTTTTTT.